These 7 T cell receptor beta chains share one sample of origin, sequenced in a study of T cell clonality in common variable immunodeficiency. Profiling relied on immunoSEQ multiplex PCR, and the TCRdb table lists in-frame clones only, not all of them. The sample contains 42,000 or so clones, none of them singletons. The sequenced sample was peripheral blood mononuclear cells. The receptor set was obtained from a person aged 18 to 70 in good health.

This clone was observed many times. The read ends 3 residues early relative to the CDR3; the germline J gene fills the gap. The chain combines TRBV7-2 with TRBJ2-7; 9 bases are shared with TRBD2. The junction had 2 bases not matched to a gene; V was cut back by 1 base and J by 1 base. Germline-derived CDR1 and CDR2 are SGHTA and FQGNSA. The CDR3 contains 15 residues. Partial CDR3 DNA: TGTGCCAGCAGCTTAGGGCTAGCGGGATCCTACGAG. It codes for CASSLGLAGSYE. The full CDR3 reads CASSLGLAGSYEQYF.

This clone has at least ten counts. The read terminates 3 residues ahead of where the CDR3 ends, so the germline J gene completes it. The J gene is TRBJ1-1, the V gene TRBV20-1; possibly TRBD1 for D (5 bases). V gave up 0 bases and J gave up 1 base, with 6 bases separating them. This CDR3 has 13 amino acids. Per germline, CDR1 DFQATT and CDR2 SNEGSKA (reference sequence). The CDR3 sequence: CSAREGGNTEAFF. The CDR3 DNA, read in part, is TGCAGTGCTAGAGAGGGGGGGAACACTGAA.

The table lists this clone with many counts. From the germline J gene comes the end of the CDR3, since the read stops 3 residues before it. The V call is TRBV19, the J call TRBJ2-2, with TRBD2 matching 8 bases. The germline gives CDR1 LNHDA, CDR2 SQIVND (reference sequence). V lost 4 bases, J lost 4 bases, and 14 bases stayed unmatched. The CDR3 is made up of 18 amino acids. Incomplete CDR3 DNA: TGTGCCAGTAGTACATCCGGGACTAGGTGGTGGAGCACCGGGGAG. Translation gives CASSTSGTRWWSTGE. The full CDR3 sequence reads CASSTSGTRWWSTGELFF. The full variable domain, completed using reference TRBV19 and TRBJ2-2, is DGGITQSPKYLFRKEGQNVTLSCEQNLNHDAMYWYRQDPGQGLRLIYYSQIVNDFQKGDIAEGYSVSREKKESFPLTVTSAQKNPTAFYLCASSTSGTRWWSTGELFFGEGSRLTVL.

This clone was seen at least ten times. The read terminates 3 residues ahead of where the CDR3 ends, so the germline J gene completes it. The J gene is TRBJ1-1, the V gene TRBV5-1, with 7 bases lining up with TRBD1. This CDR3 spans 16 amino acids. The germline gives CDR1 SGHRS, CDR2 YFSETQ. The junction had 12 bases not matched to a gene; V was cut back by 1 base and J by 6 bases. This chain's CDR3 is CASSLSVGTVGAEAFF. The sequenced CDR3 bases are TGCGCCAGCAGCTTGTCCGTTGGGACAGTTGGGGCTGAA. The variable domain in full, completed from reference TRBV5-1 and TRBJ1-1, reads KAGVTQTPRYLIKTRGQQVTLSCSPISGHRSVSWYQQTPGQGLQFLFEYFSETQRNKGNFPGRFSGRQFSNSRSEMNVSTLELGDSALYLCASSLSVGTVGAEAFFGQGTRLTVV.

This clone was seen many times. The CDR3 end is not reached by the read, which stops 3 residues before it; the germline J gene fills it in. The chain recombines TRBV20-1 with TRBJ2-7; 7 nucleotides agree with TRBD2. From germline, CDR1 is DFQATT and CDR2 SNEGSKA (reference sequence). V gave up 2 bases and J gave up 2 bases; unmatched junction bases: 9. The CDR3 length is 15 residues. The CDR3 sequence is CSARPPSGTTYEQYF. Incomplete CDR3 DNA: TGCAGTGCTAGACCTCCGTCCGGGACTACCTACGAG.

This clone is categorized as medium-sized. With the read ending 3 residues before the CDR3 end, the germline J gene is used to fill in that end. The gene calls are TRBV19 and TRBJ1-2; 10 nucleotides line up with TRBD1. The CDR3 length is 15 residues. The germline CDR1 and CDR2 sequences are LNHDA and SQIVND (reference sequence). Losses at the gene ends were 2 bases for V and 6 bases for J; bases not matched to a gene: 6. The CDR3 is CASSIIGTGADGYTF. The sequenced CDR3 bases are TGTGCCAGTAGTATAATAGGGACAGGGGCTGATGGC.

In its sample, this clone was seen many times. With the read ending 3 residues before the CDR3 end, the germline J gene is used to fill in that end. This chain uses TRBV5-1 with TRBJ2-7, with a weak D call TRBD2 (5 bases). This CDR3 has 14 amino acids. Germline lookup yields CDR1 SGHRS and CDR2 YFSETQ. The germline V and J ends were trimmed by 1 base and 6 bases, with 14 bases remaining between them. The covered CDR3 bases are TGCGCCAGCAGCTTGCGGGGTGAACCTCGCGAG. The encoded protein is CASSLRGEPRE. The complete CDR3 reads CASSLRGEPREQYF. Filled out from reference TRBV5-1 and TRBJ2-7, the complete variable domain reads KAGVTQTPRYLIKTRGQQVTLSCSPISGHRSVSWYQQTPGQGLQFLFEYFSETQRNKGNFPGRFSGRQFSNSRSEMNVSTLELGDSALYLCASSLRGEPREQYFGPGTRLTVT.